This T cell receptor beta chain emerged from a study of STAT5B mutations in CD4+ large granular lymphocyte leukemia. General study points: No patients shared main leukemic clonotypes, though roughly 27% appeared at low frequency elsewhere. Patient CD4-sorted repertoires looked more clonal than healthy CD4+ repertoires, even without putative leukemic clones. Top patient clones used TRBV06 genes more often: 8/27 versus 2/35 in controls.

Points on this clone: Its target is unknown.

TCRdb's table, derived via immunoSEQ multiplex PCR, lists solely in-frame clones and lacks some. The repertoire holds tens of thousands of clones, with roughly 70% as singletons. Healthy controls were blood donor buffy coats. Per the germline V gene, CDR1 is LNHNV and CDR2 is YYDKDF (reference sequence). The CDR3 runs to 15 residues. Trimming removed 1 base from V and 0 bases from J, with 10 bases in between. This receptor was taken from a human donor in good health. This chain links TRBV15 with TRBJ2-7, with a possible D match to TRBD1 (6 bases). Sequencing was done on a sample of CD4+ T cells from blood buffy coats. The CDR3 reads CATSRGQGSSYEQYF. The CDR3 DNA reads TGTGCCACCAGCAGAGGGCAGGGGAGCTCCTACGAGCAGTACTTC. Looking up the rest from reference TRBV15 and TRBJ2-7 gives the full variable domain: DAMVIQNPRYQVTQFGKPVTLSCSQTLNHNVMYWYQQKSSQAPKLLFHYYDKDFNNEADTPDNFQSRRPNTSFCFLDIRSPGLGDTAMYLCATSRGQGSSYEQYFGPGTRLTVT.